The present T cell receptor beta chain was sequenced within a study of blood T cell repertoires in COVID-19. As for the study in general: Collection of acute and convalescent COVID-19 samples took place in the United States, Italy and Spain. PBMCs, B-cell-depleted T cells, or T cells were the source of the cDNA or gDNA that made up the material.

The germline V and J ends were trimmed by 3 bases and 5 bases, with 8 bases remaining between them. Germline-derived CDR1 and CDR2 are KGHSH and LQKENI. The CDR3 runs to 13 residues. Authors' analysis steps: Amplified reference gene primers provided the basis for estimating nucleated cell counts. Data came from immunoSEQ multiplex PCR; TCRdb stores just in-frame clones and leaves some out. For V, J and clone size, that table is used; D and trimming come from the DNA. The sample holds some 27,000 clones, about 90% seen once. This chain links TRBV18 with TRBJ2-1; weak D call: TRBD2 (5 bases). The sequence derives from a human donor in a cohort sampled during active COVID-19. Sequencing was done on a sample of peripheral blood. CDR3 DNA: TGTGCCAGCTCACCTGGACTGAACAATGAGCAGTTCTTC. Residues: CASSPGLNNEQFF.